This T cell receptor (beta chain) stems from a study of regulatory T cells in long-lasting Graves disease. Study-level information: Graves' patients with a new diagnosis had received antithyroid drugs under 3 months. The study's findings and limits: Persistent disease preferred TRBV28, TRBJ1-2 and TRBJ2-5.

Library construction for TCR beta used iRepertoire HTBI primers and Arm-PCR of CDR3 regions. In the authors' workflow: Across samples, 62 TRBV and about 13 TRBJ segments were found. TCRdb re-called the multiplex PCR reads with MiXCR, one entry per CDR3 protein. These V and J calls are TCRdb output, not the study's own analysis. The sample holds some 320,000 distinct CDR3 sequences, 15% to 20% seen once. Time point noted: newly diagnosed GD, antithyroid drugs for less than 3 months. Generation of the TCR library employed RNA extracted from PBMCs. Germline values: CDR1 SGHTA, CDR2 FQGNSA. The CDR3 loop spans 16 amino acids. This clonotype appeared many times. What it recognizes is unknown.

This receptor was obtained from a female donor with Graves disease. Sequencing used peripheral blood mononuclear cells (PBMCs), obtained at new diagnosis, from a patient treated with antithyroid drugs. V is TRBV7-2 and J is TRBJ2-1, with 9 bases matching TRBD1. The DNA end is a closer match to TRBJ2-5, so the J assignment may be wrong. CDR3: CASSLNGQGILETQYF. DNA of the CDR3: TGTGCCAGCAGCTTAAACGGACAGGGGATTCTGGAGACCCAGTACTTC.